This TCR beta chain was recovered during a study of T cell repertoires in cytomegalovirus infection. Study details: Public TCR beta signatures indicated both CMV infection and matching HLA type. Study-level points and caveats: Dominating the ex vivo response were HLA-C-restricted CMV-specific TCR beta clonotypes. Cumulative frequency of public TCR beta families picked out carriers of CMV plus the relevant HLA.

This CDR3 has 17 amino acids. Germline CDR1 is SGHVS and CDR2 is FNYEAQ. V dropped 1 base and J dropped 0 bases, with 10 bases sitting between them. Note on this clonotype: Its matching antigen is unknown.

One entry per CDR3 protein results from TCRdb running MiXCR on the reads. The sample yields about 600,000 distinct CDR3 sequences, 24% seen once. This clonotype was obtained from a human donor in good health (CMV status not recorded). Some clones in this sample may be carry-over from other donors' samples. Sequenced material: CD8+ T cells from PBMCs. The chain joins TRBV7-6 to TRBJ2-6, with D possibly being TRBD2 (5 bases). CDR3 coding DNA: TGTGCCAGCAGCTTAGTTTGGGCGGGCTCTGGGGCCAACGTCCTGACTTTC. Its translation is CASSLVWAGSGANVLTF.